This entry lists 20 T cell receptor beta chains sequenced from one sample in a study of tumor and adjacent non-tumor tissue in lung cancer. A modified ARM-PCR protocol with three rounds of nested PCR amplified TCRbeta. MiXCR, run by TCRdb on the multiplex PCR reads, gives a single entry per CDR3 protein. The data contain around 80,000 distinct CDR3 sequences, approximately 78% of them singletons. RNA was extracted from bulk tissue without any cell sorting. This non-tumor lung sample came from over 3 cm beyond the tumor edge. Sequenced sample: distant non-tumor lung tissue. These receptors were obtained from a man between 60 and 75 years old with non-small cell lung cancer.

For this clonotype: An end of the junction does not agree with germline; a read error may underlie this. The V gene is TRBV20-1, the J gene TRBJ2-7, with D possibly being TRBD2 (5 bases). CDR1 DFQATT and CDR2 SNEGSKA come from the germline V gene (reference sequence). The CDR3 consists of 15 residues. DNA for the CDR3: TGCAGTGATAGAGATGGGGTAGCGTCCACCTACGAGCAATACTTC. It specifies CSDRDGVASTYEQYF.

The chain recombines TRBV7-9 with TRBJ2-3, with 9 positions matching TRBD2. This CDR3 has 16 amino acids. V lost 5 bases and J lost 5; bases outside the gene matches: 11. Germline lookup yields CDR1 SEHNR and CDR2 FQNEAQ (reference sequence). CDR3 bases: TGTGCCAGCAGCCTTTCCCTAGCGGGACGCATAGATACGCAGTATTTT. This sequence encodes CASSLSLAGRIDTQYF.

As for this clonotype: The conserved phenylalanine or tryptophan normally closing the CDR3 is absent here, so this likely arose from a read error. The V and J genes are TRBV4-3 and TRBJ1-2, with 7 bases aligning to TRBD1. Per germline, CDR1 LGHNA and CDR2 YSLEER. This CDR3 has 14 residues. The CDR3 sequence is CAGSQEQGNYGYTS. Written as DNA, the CDR3 is TGCGCCGGCAGCCAAGAACAGGGGAACTATGGCTACACCTCC.

Regarding this clonotype: Mismatch with germline at one junction end may stem from a read error. The J gene is TRBJ2-6, the V gene TRBV11-2; D perhaps matches TRBD1 (5 bases). The CDR3 totals 14 residues. The germline V gene encodes CDR1 SGHAT and CDR2 FQNNGV. In DNA, the CDR3 is TGTGCCAGAAGTCTTATATCTGGGGCCAACGTCCCGACTTTC. It encodes CARSLISGANVPTF.

The chain couples TRBV5-1 to TRBJ2-7; D is uncertain. With 2 bases removed from V and 4 bases from J, the gap between germline ends came to 13 bases. The CDR3 has 14 residues. Looked up from germline, CDR1 is SGHRS and CDR2 is YFSETQ. The chain's CDR3 is CASSLASAGYEQYF. CDR3 nucleotide sequence: TGCGCCAGCAGCTTAGCCTCCGCCGGGTACGAGCAGTACTTC.

Regarding this clonotype: No conserved phenylalanine or tryptophan is present at the end of the CDR3, so a read error is the likely explanation. The rearrangement joins TRBV20-1 to TRBJ2-5; D is ambiguous. The germline V gene encodes CDR1 DFQATT and CDR2 SNEGSKA (reference sequence). This CDR3 spans 13 amino acids. CDR3 protein: CSARLEPQETQYL. CDR3 bases: TGCAGTGCTAGACTAGAACCCCAGGAGACTCAGTACTTA.

This clonotype was seen repeatedly, ten times or more. This chain uses TRBV29-1 with TRBJ2-5; the match to TRBD1 covers 8 bases. Germline trimming cut 6 bases from V and 3 bases from J; bases unmatched to any gene: 6. The CDR3 contains 13 residues. The germline V gene encodes CDR1 SQVTM and CDR2 ANQGSEA. The CDR3 coding sequence is TGCAGCGTCGCTTGGACAGGGAAAGAGACCCAGTACTTC. This gives the protein CSVAWTGKETQYF. Full variable domain (outside the CDR3, taken from reference TRBV29-1 and TRBJ2-5): SAVISQKPSRDICQRGTSLTIQCQVDSQVTMMFWYRQQPGQSLTLIATANQGSEATYESGFVIDKFPISRPNLTFSTLTVSNMSPEDSSIYLCSVAWTGKETQYFGPGTRLLVL.

This clonotype was seen a few times. The chain couples TRBV6-5 to TRBJ1-1, with 9 bases fitting TRBD1. V dropped 6 bases and J dropped 7; count of bases not matched to a gene: 12. Germline V gives CDR1 MNHEY, CDR2 SVGAGI. CDR3 size: 15 residues. CDR3 in amino acids: CASSWTGAGGIEAFF. CDR3 DNA sequence: TGTGCCAGCAGCTGGACAGGGGCCGGCGGCATTGAAGCTTTCTTT.

In regard to this clonotype: The final CDR3 position lacks the conserved phenylalanine or tryptophan, pointing to a likely read error. The DNA is omitted, as the CDR3 cannot be located on it reliably, and the CDR3 follows TCRdb's listing. The V and J genes are TRBV6-2 or TRBV6-3 and TRBJ2-1. Termini included, the CDR3 measures 11 amino acids. Germline loops: CDR1 MNHEY, CDR2 SVGEGT. The CDR3 reads CASSYVRRVFL.

With respect to this clonotype: The junction does not match germline at one end; this may be a read error. This chain connects TRBV5-1 to TRBJ2-5, with D perhaps matching TRBD1 (6 bases). CDR1 SGHRS and CDR2 YFSETQ come from the germline V gene. This CDR3 region has 14 residues. CDR3 amino acids: CASSSQGPPETQCF. The CDR3 coding sequence is TGCGCCAGCAGTTCACAGGGACCTCCTGAGACCCAGTGCTTC.

As to this clonotype: A single base separates this from a much larger clone, so it may be a read error. The V call is TRBV7-8, the J call TRBJ2-3; TRBD2 matches at 8 bases. The germline V gene encodes CDR1 SGHVS and CDR2 FQNEAQ. This CDR3 is 17 amino acids long. In nucleotides, the CDR3 is TGTGCCAGCAGCTCCAGGGACATAAGCGGGGGCACAGGTACGCAGTATTTT. It yields the protein CASSSRDISGGTGTQYF.

With respect to this clonotype: Without the conserved terminal phenylalanine or tryptophan, this CDR3 likely stems from a read error. It is unclear where the CDR3 begins or ends on the DNA, so no DNA is shown, and the CDR3 is as TCRdb lists it. The rearrangement links TRBV20-1 to TRBJ2-1; TRBD1 is the table's D call, not checked against the DNA. The CDR3 is 12 amino acids long, termini counted. Germline values: CDR1 DFQATT, CDR2 SNEGSKA (reference sequence). The CDR3 sequence is CNATDRADEQSL.

As concerns this clonotype: The missing conserved phenylalanine or tryptophan at the end of this CDR3 makes a read error likely. The chain employs TRBV6-2 or TRBV6-3 and TRBJ1-1; D might be TRBD1 (5 bases). The ends were cut back, 11 bases at V and 1 base at J, with 17 bases in the middle. The CDR3 sequence is 14 residues long. Per the germline V gene, CDR1 is MNHEY and CDR2 is SVGEGT. CDR3 sequence (DNA): TGTGCCGACAGTTACCCCTACGGGAACACTGAAGCTTTCCTT. It translates to CADSYPYGNTEAFL.

On this clonotype: The junction departs from germline at one end; a sequencing error may be responsible. The rearrangement joins TRBV12-3 or TRBV12-4 to TRBJ2-5; D is perhaps TRBD2 (6 bases). The CDR3 runs to 15 residues. CDR3 nucleotide sequence: TGTACCAGCAGTGCCTCTGGAGGGGCCTCTAGTACCCAGTACTTC. As protein: CTSSASGGASSTQYF.

Regarding this clonotype: Since a much larger clone is just one base distant, this may be a read error. The chain uses TRBV13 and TRBJ1-2; D is unresolved. The CDR3 extends over 12 amino acids. Germline assignment: CDR1 PRHDT and CDR2 FYEKMQ (reference sequence). The CDR3 bases are TGTGCCAGCAGCTGGCGGGGTGATGGCTACAGCTTC. Amino acid sequence: CASSWRGDGYSF. Variable domain in full (rest from reference TRBV13 and TRBJ1-2): AAGVIQSPRHLIKEKRETATLKCYPIPRHDTVYWYQQGPGQDPQFLISFYEKMQSDKGSIPDRFSAQQFSDYHSELNMSSLELGDSALYFCASSWRGDGYSFGSGTRLTVV.

This clonotype was detected only a few times. A much larger clonotype is one base distant, so this may be a read error. This chain connects TRBV12-3 or TRBV12-4 to TRBJ2-7; 10 bases are shared with TRBD2. The V gene end was trimmed by 7 bases and the J gene end by 0 bases; junction bases not matched to a gene: 6. The CDR3 has 15 amino acids. Here the CDR3 DNA reads TGTGCCAGCAATTCCAGCGGGGGGGCCTCCTACGAGCAGTACTTC. Translating it yields CASNSSGGASYEQYF.

The chain carries TRBV11-3 and TRBJ1-4; 8 bases match TRBD1. This CDR3 comprises 17 residues. Unmatched junction bases numbered 10, after V lost 5 bases and J lost 2 bases. Germline values: CDR1 SGHNT, CDR2 YENEEA. The CDR3 loop is CASSLSRQGITNEKLFF. The DNA of the CDR3 is TGTGCCAGCAGCCTATCGAGACAGGGGATCACTAATGAAAAACTGTTTTTT.

To note about this clonotype: The junction shows a germline mismatch at one end, possibly a read error. The chain links TRBV11-3 to TRBJ2-1; weak D call: TRBD2 (5 bases). The CDR3 runs 17 residues. Germline assignment: CDR1 SGHNT and CDR2 YENEEA. The CDR3 sequence is CASSLDLLVGVGNEQFF. As DNA, the CDR3 is TGCGCCAGCAGCTTAGATCTACTAGTGGGAGTAGGTAATGAGCAGTTCTTC.

To note about this clonotype: This may come from a read error, since a much larger clone is one base off. The chain links TRBV28 to TRBJ1-1, with 10 nucleotides matching TRBD1. The germline V gene encodes CDR1 MDHEN and CDR2 SYDVKM. The CDR3 contains 17 residues. Here the CDR3 DNA reads TGTGCCAGGAGTTTATTGGGACAGGGGCGAGGGAACACTGAAGCTTTCTTT. Protein sequence: CARSLLGQGRGNTEAFF. Full variable domain (remainder filled in from reference TRBV28 and TRBJ1-1): DVKVTQSSRYLVKRTGEKVFLECVQDMDHENMFWYRQDPGLGLRLIYFSYDVKMKEKGDIPEGYSVSREKKERFSLILESASTNQTSMYLCARSLLGQGRGNTEAFFGQGTRLTVV.

The V and J genes are TRBV28 and TRBJ2-6, with D unresolved. The germline V and J ends were trimmed by 5 bases and 0 bases, with 11 bases remaining between them. The germline gives CDR1 MDHEN, CDR2 SYDVKM. The CDR3 contains 16 residues. CDR3 bases: TGTGCCAGCAGTCTATCCGGTAGCTCTGGGGCCAACGTCCTGACTTTC. Its translation: CASSLSGSSGANVLTF.